The rows below give T cell receptor beta chains drawn from one sample of a study of early T cells in non-severe SARS-CoV-2 infection. Each CDR3 protein is one row after TCRdb ran MiXCR on the 5' RACE reads. There are some 64,000 distinct CDR3 sequences in the sample; just over 20% occur only once, and approximately 15% lies in the top ten. The sequenced sample was whole blood, obtained at baseline. Receptors were obtained from an adult who was a healthcare worker with PCR-confirmed SARS-CoV-2 infection or an uninfected control (not recorded which). CDR3s include the opening cysteine and the closing phenylalanine or tryptophan. The order of the fields is J gene, D gene, V gene, clone size, CDR3 DNA, CDR3 protein. The D gene is left open where the match is weak. Only some rows state a clone size, as once, few, many or a class for expanded clones.

>TRBJ1-1|TRBD1|TRBV5-1|-
TGCGCCAGCACCTGGACAGGGATCCTTAACACTGAAGCTTTCTTT
CASTWTGILNTEAFF
>TRBJ1-5|TRBD1|TRBV2|-
TGTGCCAGCACCACAGGGGACAGCAATCAGCCCCAGCATTTT
CASTTGDSNQPQHF
>TRBJ2-1|-|TRBV19|-
TGTGCCAGTAGTCCTAAGGTTTCCCGCTCCTACAATGAGCAGTTCTTC
CASSPKVSRSYNEQFF
>TRBJ1-5|-|TRBV4-1|few
TGCGCCAGCAGCCAAACTCCCAACACCCAGCCCCAGCATTTT
CASSQTPNTQPQHF
>TRBJ1-4|-|TRBV30|many
TGTGCCTGGAGTGCCCAGGACTTTATTGAAAAACTGTTTTTT
CAWSAQDFIEKLFF
>TRBJ2-2|TRBD2|TRBV9|many
TGTGCCAGCAGCCCTCACCTAGCGGACACCGGGGAGCTGTTTTTT
CASSPHLADTGELFF
>TRBJ2-3|TRBD2|TRBV7-2|few
TGTGCCAGCAAGGTAGCGGGGGGCCCGGATACGCAGTATTTT
CASKVAGGPDTQYF
>TRBJ1-1|TRBD1|TRBV4-1|few
TGCGCCAGCAGCCAAGATTGGGGACAGCCTGAAGCTTTCTTT
CASSQDWGQPEAFF
>TRBJ2-7|TRBD1|TRBV20-1|few
TGCAGTGCTGCCACAGGGACAGGGGGTTCCTACGAGCAGTACTTC
CSAATGTGGSYEQYF
>TRBJ2-2|TRBD1|TRBV4-1|few
TGCGCCAGCAGCCAATTCCCAGGGGGCAGGAACACCGGGGAGCTGTTTTTT
CASSQFPGGRNTGELFF
>TRBJ1-4|-|TRBV2|-
TGTGCCAGTCCCAGGGGATATAATGAAAAACTGTTTTTT
CASPRGYNEKLFF
>TRBJ2-3|-|TRBV7-9|-
TGTGCCAGCAGCTTAGGGGTGAGGACCACAGATACGCAGTATTTT
CASSLGVRTTDTQYF
>TRBJ2-3|-|TRBV9|few
TGTGCCAGCAGCCCCCGAGGGCAAAGCACAGATACGCAGTATTTT
CASSPRGQSTDTQYF
>TRBJ1-6|-|TRBV3-1|-
TGTGCCAGCAGAACCTCCCGGTCACCCCTCCACTTT
CASRTSRSPLHF
>TRBJ2-3|TRBD1|TRBV7-9|few
TGTGCCAGCAGCTCCAGACAGGGTGCAGATACGCAGTATTTT
CASSSRQGADTQYF
>TRBJ2-2|TRBD1|TRBV5-4|few
TGTGCCAGCAGCTTGGATACAGGGGGTAGGGAGCTGTTTTTT
CASSLDTGGRELFF
>TRBJ1-1|-|TRBV30|-
TGTGCCTGGAGATGGATCGGGAACACTGAAGCTTTCTTT
CAWRWIGNTEAFF
>TRBJ2-5|-|TRBV20-1|-
TGCAGTGCTAGAAAAGTTGGGGGGGGCCAGAAAGAGACCCAGTACTTC
CSARKVGGGQKETQYF